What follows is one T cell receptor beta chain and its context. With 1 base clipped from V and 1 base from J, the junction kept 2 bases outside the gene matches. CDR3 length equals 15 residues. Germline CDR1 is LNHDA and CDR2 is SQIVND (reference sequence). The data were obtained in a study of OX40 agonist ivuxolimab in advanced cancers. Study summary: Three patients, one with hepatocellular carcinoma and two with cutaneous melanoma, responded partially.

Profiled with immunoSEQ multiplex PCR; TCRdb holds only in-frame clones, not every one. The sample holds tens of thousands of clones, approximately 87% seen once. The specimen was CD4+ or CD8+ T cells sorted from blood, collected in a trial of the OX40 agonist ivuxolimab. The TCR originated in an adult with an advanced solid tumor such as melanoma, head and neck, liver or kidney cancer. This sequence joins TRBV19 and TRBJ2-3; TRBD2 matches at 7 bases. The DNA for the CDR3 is TGTGCCAGTAGTATAGGTCTAGCGGGCACAGATACGCAGTATTTT. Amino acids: CASSIGLAGTDTQYF.